The clone carrying this TCR beta chain was observed once. Its antigen is not identified. Each CDR3 protein is one row after TCRdb ran MiXCR on the 5' RACE reads. The sample lists 200,000 to 300,000 distinct CDR3 sequences, roughly a third seen once, with roughly 4.2% in the top ten. The data stem from a study of CD8 T cells in ankylosing spondylitis. Study-wide results and limits: In ankylosing spondylitis blood, a motif of 7 to 9 highly homologous TCR beta variants appeared characteristic.

Trimming stripped 4 bases from V and 9 bases from J, with 16 bases between. The CDR3 spans 13 residues. The chain links TRBV12-3 or TRBV12-4 to TRBJ2-7; no clear D gene. Sample: blood, either unsorted or a sorted T cell fraction (not recorded which). The TCR sequence derives from a male donor with ankylosing spondylitis or in good health (not recorded which). The CDR3 spells CASSSGHAGGQYF. CDR3 in DNA: TGTGCCAGCAGTTCGGGCCATGCTGGCGGGCAGTACTTC.